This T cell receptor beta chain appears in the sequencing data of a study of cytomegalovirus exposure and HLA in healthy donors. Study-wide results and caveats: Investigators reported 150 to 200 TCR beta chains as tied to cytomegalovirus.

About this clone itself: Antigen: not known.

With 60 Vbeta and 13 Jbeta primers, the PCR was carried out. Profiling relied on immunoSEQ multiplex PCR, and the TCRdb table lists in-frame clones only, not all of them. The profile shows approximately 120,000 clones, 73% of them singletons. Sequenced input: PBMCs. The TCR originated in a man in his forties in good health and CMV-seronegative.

In DNA form, the CDR3 reads TGCGCCAGCAGCTTCGGAGGGTCCAGGGATACGCAGTATTTT. Translating it yields CASSFGGSRDTQYF. This chain uses TRBV5-1 with TRBJ2-3, with a possible D match to TRBD2 (6 bases). Germline values: CDR1 SGHRS, CDR2 YFSETQ. There are 14 residues in the CDR3. Trimming cost V 2 bases and J 6 bases, with 13 bases left between them.